This entry concerns a single T cell receptor (beta chain). Its specificity is unknown. This entry is derived from a study of T cell repertoires in cytomegalovirus infection. From the reads, TCRdb called clonotypes with MiXCR, one entry per CDR3 protein. The repertoire holds around 900,000 distinct CDR3 sequences, with approximately 31% as singletons. The V gene lost 6 bases and the J gene lost 1 base, with 12 bases spanning the gap. CDR3 length equals 14 residues. Germline CDR1 is MNHEY and CDR2 is SVGEGT. The specimen was cultured CD8+ T cells from PBMCs, collected from culture after CMV antigen stimulation. The receptor's source is a human donor in good health (CMV status not recorded). Some clones in this sample may be carry-over from other donors' samples. The chain recombines TRBV6-2 or TRBV6-3 with TRBJ1-1, with D perhaps TRBD1 (6 bases). Here the CDR3 DNA reads TGTGCCAGCAGCTTACTGGGACAGAACACTGAAGCTTTCTTT. Amino acids: CASSLLGQNTEAFF.